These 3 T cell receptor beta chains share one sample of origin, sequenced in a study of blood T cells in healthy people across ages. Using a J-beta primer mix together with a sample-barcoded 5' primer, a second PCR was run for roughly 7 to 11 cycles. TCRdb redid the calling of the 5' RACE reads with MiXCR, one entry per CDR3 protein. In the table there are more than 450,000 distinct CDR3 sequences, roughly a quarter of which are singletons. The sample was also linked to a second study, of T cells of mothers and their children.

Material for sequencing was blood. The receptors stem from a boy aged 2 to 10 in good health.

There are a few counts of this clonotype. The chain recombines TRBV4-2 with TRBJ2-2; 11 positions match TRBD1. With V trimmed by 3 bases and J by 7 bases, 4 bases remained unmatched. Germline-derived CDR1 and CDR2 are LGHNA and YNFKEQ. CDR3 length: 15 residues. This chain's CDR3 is CASSQDRGRDGELFF. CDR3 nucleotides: TGTGCCAGCAGCCAGGACAGGGGGCGCGACGGGGAGCTGTTTTTT.

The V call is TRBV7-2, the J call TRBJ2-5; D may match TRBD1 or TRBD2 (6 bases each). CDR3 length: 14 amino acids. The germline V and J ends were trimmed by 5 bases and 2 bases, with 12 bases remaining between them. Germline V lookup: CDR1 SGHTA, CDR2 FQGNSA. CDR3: CASSLPGAQETQYF. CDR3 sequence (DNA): TGTGCCAGCAGCCTCCCGGGGGCACAAGAGACCCAGTACTTC.

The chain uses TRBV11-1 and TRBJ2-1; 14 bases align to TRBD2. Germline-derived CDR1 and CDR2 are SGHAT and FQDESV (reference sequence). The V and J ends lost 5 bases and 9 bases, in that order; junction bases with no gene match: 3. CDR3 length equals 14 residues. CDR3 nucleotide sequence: TGTGCCAGCAGCCGGACTAGCGGGGGGCTTGAGCAGTTCTTC. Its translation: CASSRTSGGLEQFF.